Each of the 16 T cell receptor beta chains below was sequenced from the same sample in a study of OX40 agonist ivuxolimab in advanced cancers. This table comes from immunoSEQ multiplex PCR, and its TCRdb copy is limited to in-frame clones, with some not included. Of approximately 52,000 clones in the sample, 83% were seen once. This sample comprised CD4+ or CD8+ T cells sorted from blood, obtained in a trial of the OX40 agonist ivuxolimab. These receptors were taken from an adult with an advanced solid tumor such as melanoma, head and neck, liver or kidney cancer.

Worth noting for this clone: Other DNA sequences within the sample encode an identical CDR3. The chain has TRBV5-1 and TRBJ2-5; 7 bases map to TRBD1. The CDR3 length is 14 residues. Germline assignment: CDR1 SGHRS and CDR2 YFSETQ. The V gene end was trimmed by 4 bases and the J gene end by 3 bases; junction bases not matched to a gene: 6. As DNA, the CDR3 is TGCGCCAGCAGCCGACAGGGTAGAGAAGAGACCCAGTACTTC. It encodes CASSRQGREETQYF.

J is TRBJ2-5 and V is TRBV18, with D possibly TRBD1 on 6 matching bases. Germline-derived CDR1 and CDR2 are KGHSH and LQKENI. The V and J ends lost 1 base and 4 bases respectively, with 10 bases between them. The CDR3 is 14 amino acids. This CDR3 is CASSPQGGRETQYF. CDR3 bases: TGTGCCAGCTCACCACAAGGGGGAAGAGAGACCCAGTACTTC.

The chain employs TRBV11-2 and TRBJ2-3; 7 nucleotides match TRBD1. With V trimmed by 1 base and J by 0 bases, 4 bases remained unmatched. Per the germline V gene, CDR1 is SGHAT and CDR2 is FQNNGV. The CDR3 is 16 amino acids. The CDR3 region has the DNA TGTGCCAGCAGCTTAGCAGGGACAGCTAGCACAGATACGCAGTATTTT. As protein: CASSLAGTASTDTQYF.

The CDR3 sequence is CASSTLAGAYTDTQYF. For the CDR3, the DNA is TGTGCCAGCAGCACTTTAGCGGGGGCTTACACAGATACGCAGTATTTT. The gene calls are TRBV7-8 and TRBJ2-3; 9 nucleotides match TRBD2. The CDR3 runs to 16 residues. The trim removed 5 bases at V and 2 bases at J, leaving 8 bases unmatched. Germline loops: CDR1 SGHVS, CDR2 FQNEAQ.

There are a few counts of this clone. The chain joins TRBV9 to TRBJ2-1, with D perhaps being TRBD1 or TRBD2 (5 bases each). The germline CDR1 and CDR2 sequences are SGDLS and YYNGEE. The CDR3 runs 14 residues. Deletions cut 4 bases from V and 9 bases from J, with 17 bases between. CDR3 nucleotides: TGTGCCAGCAGCCTCTGGCACGGGACGCGTGAGCAGTTCTTC. Its translation is CASSLWHGTREQFF.

J is TRBJ1-2 and V is TRBV7-2; 8 nucleotides align to TRBD1. V lost 0 bases and J lost 4; bases outside the gene matches: 7. Germline V lookup: CDR1 SGHTA, CDR2 FQGNSA. The CDR3 covers 16 residues. The CDR3 coding sequence is TGTGCCAGCAGCTTAGCGGGCCAGGGGGCTCGCTATGGCTACACCTTC. Translated: CASSLAGQGARYGYTF.

The chain employs TRBV2 and TRBJ2-3; TRBD2 might be the D (5 bases). In germline, CDR1 is SNHLY, CDR2 FYNNEI. V lost 7 bases and J 2 bases, leaving 13 bases between the germline ends. The CDR3 consists of 14 residues. The CDR3 nucleotides are TGTGCCAGCACCCGAGAGGGTTACACAGATACGCAGTATTTT. Translated: CASTREGYTDTQYF.

The genes are TRBV5-6 and TRBJ1-1, with D unclear. Trimming pared 3 bases from V and 0 bases from J, leaving 6 bases between. The CDR3 length is 13 residues. From germline, CDR1 is SGHDT and CDR2 YYEEEE. CDR3 in amino acids: CASSWSMNTEAFF. The CDR3 region has the DNA TGTGCCAGCAGCTGGAGCATGAACACTGAAGCTTTCTTT.

This clone was seen a few times. V usage is TRBV7-8 and J usage is TRBJ2-5; TRBD2 matches 7 bases. There are 15 residues in the CDR3. Unmatched junction bases numbered 2, after V lost 0 bases and J lost 1 base. Germline CDR1 reads SGHVS; CDR2 reads FQNEAQ. CDR3 protein: CASSLAWGGQETQYF. The CDR3 DNA reads TGTGCCAGCAGCTTAGCGTGGGGGGGCCAAGAGACCCAGTACTTC.

In its sample, this clone was seen a few times. This CDR3 reads CASSYDSSYNEQFF. The CDR3, as DNA: TGTGCCAGCAGCTATGACAGCTCCTACAATGAGCAGTTCTTC. V is TRBV7-3 and J is TRBJ2-1, with D possibly matching TRBD1 (5 bases). From germline, CDR1 is SGHTA and CDR2 FQGTGA. V was cut by 4 bases and J by 0 bases, with 7 bases left in between. The CDR3 spans 14 residues.

As DNA, the CDR3 is TGTGCCACCAGCTCCTGGGACACGGGGCGGAATGAAAAACTGTTTTTT. Protein product: CATSSWDTGRNEKLFF. The rearrangement joins TRBV15 to TRBJ1-4; maybe TRBD1 (6 bases). The CDR3 consists of 16 residues. The V gene's germline CDR1 is LNHNV and CDR2 YYDKDF (reference sequence). The germline V and J ends were trimmed by 5 bases and 5 bases, with 18 bases remaining between them.

This clone occurred once. The rearrangement joins TRBV5-1 to TRBJ1-2, with 10 positions matching TRBD1. Germline V gene lookup returns CDR1 SGHRS and CDR2 YFSETQ. The junction had 10 bases not matched to a gene; V was cut back by 4 bases and J by 10 bases. The length of the CDR3 is 14 residues. The CDR3 DNA reads TGCGCCAGCAGCCCCTCGGGGGGACAGGGGTTCTACACCTTC. It codes for CASSPSGGQGFYTF.

V is TRBV27 and J is TRBJ2-3; 9 bases are shared with TRBD2. The CDR3 totals 13 residues. J lost 8 bases, V lost 8 bases, and 8 bases had no gene match. In germline, CDR1 is MNHEY, CDR2 SMNVEV (reference sequence). The CDR3 protein is CASGRRGGGTQYF. The CDR3 DNA is TGTGCCAGCGGCAGGCGGGGGGGCGGTACGCAGTATTTT.

CDR3 DNA sequence: TGCGCCAGCAGCCAAGATTTTCGACAGGGGATTAACACCGGGGAGCTGTTTTTT. The encoded protein is CASSQDFRQGINTGELFF. The chain combines TRBV4-3 with TRBJ2-2; TRBD1 agrees at 8 bases. The CDR3 extends over 18 amino acids. The junction had 8 bases not matched to a gene; V was cut back by 0 bases and J by 2 bases. CDR1 LGHNA and CDR2 YSLEER come from the germline V gene.

The V call is TRBV5-4, the J call TRBJ2-5; 7 nucleotides line up with TRBD2. Looked up from germline, CDR1 is SGHNT and CDR2 is YYREEE (reference sequence). Trimming removed 2 bases from V and 2 bases from J; junction bases left unmatched: 6. The CDR3 runs 15 residues. The CDR3 nucleotides read TGTGCCAGCAGCTTCCCGGGGGGAATACAAGAGACCCAGTACTTC. It encodes CASSFPGGIQETQYF.

The rearrangement joins TRBV27 to TRBJ2-1; 8 nucleotides line up with TRBD2. Germline values: CDR1 MNHEY, CDR2 SMNVEV (reference sequence). The CDR3 contains 17 residues. The V segment lost 6 bases and the J segment 0 bases; nucleotides outside the gene matches: 10. CDR3 in DNA: TGTGCCAGCAGACCCGTTAGCGGGGTTAGCTCCTACAATGAGCAGTTCTTC. Its protein is CASRPVSGVSSYNEQFF.